These 30 T cell receptor beta chains share one sample of origin, sequenced in a study of blood T cell repertoires in COVID-19. Method: immunoSEQ multiplex PCR; TCRdb's copy keeps in-frame clones and lacks some. The table has about 210,000 clones, about four fifths seen once. Sequenced input: peripheral blood. Every receptor here comes from a man in his sixties with acute or convalescent COVID-19.

V gene TRBV15 combines with J gene TRBJ2-1; 10 bases align to TRBD2. CDR3 size: 15 residues. V was clipped by 1 base and J by 8 bases; unmatched bases: 5. Germline CDR1 LNHNV, CDR2 YYDKDF (reference sequence). The CDR3 loop reads CATSRGSGGSDEQFF. In nucleotides, the CDR3 is TGTGCCACCAGCAGAGGTAGCGGGGGGTCGGATGAGCAGTTCTTC.

The chain joins TRBV6-5 to TRBJ1-5, with TRBD1 matching over 8 bases. Germline CDR1 is MNHEY and CDR2 is SVGAGI. V lost 7 bases, J lost 2 bases, and 4 bases stayed unmatched. The CDR3 is made up of 14 amino acids. CDR3 DNA sequence: TGTGCCAGCACTCAGGGGGCGGGCAATCAGCCCCAGCATTTT. This gives the protein CASTQGAGNQPQHF.

This chain uses TRBV3-1 (or the pseudogene TRBV3-2) with TRBJ1-2, with D possibly matching TRBD1 (6 bases). V lost 5 bases, J lost 7 bases, and 11 bases lay in between. Germline V gene data show CDR1 as LGHDT and CDR2 as YNNKEL (reference sequence). CDR3 length equals 12 residues. The CDR3 DNA reads TGTGCCAGCAGCGGAACAGGGTTTGGCTACACCTTC. It is translated as CASSGTGFGYTF.

The rearrangement uses TRBV7-2 and TRBJ1-6; 7 nucleotides line up with TRBD1. The CDR3 runs to 19 residues. Germline values: CDR1 SGHTA, CDR2 FQGNSA. J gave up 10 bases and V 2 bases, and 20 bases lay outside the gene matches. This CDR3 reads CASSLIQRRGRGGGSPLHF. The CDR3, as DNA: TGTGCCAGCAGCTTAATACAGCGAAGGGGGCGCGGAGGAGGGTCACCCCTCCACTTT.

The gene calls are TRBV5-1 and TRBJ1-6; TRBD1 aligns across 7 bases. The CDR3 has 15 residues. V gave up 6 bases and J gave up 9 bases; unmatched junction bases: 12. Germline assignment: CDR1 SGHRS and CDR2 YFSETQ. CDR3 sequence reads: CASTPEGTAFSPLHF. The CDR3 DNA is TGCGCCAGCACCCCCGAGGGGACAGCCTTTTCACCCCTCCACTTT.

The rearrangement uses TRBV28 and TRBJ2-7; 7 bases map to TRBD1. V shed 3 bases, J shed 1 base, and the junction held 9 bases outside the gene matches. This CDR3 is built from 16 residues. Germline assignment: CDR1 MDHEN and CDR2 SYDVKM. For the CDR3, the DNA is TGTGCCAGCAGTTTTTCCCCCGCGACAGGGTCCTACGAGCAGTACTTC. Amino acids: CASSFSPATGSYEQYF.

As regards this clone: Sequence at one end of the junction differs from germline and may be a read error. This sequence joins TRBV7-7 and TRBJ1-1, with a tentative D call TRBD1 (6 bases). Germline V CDR1 and CDR2: SSHAT, FNYEAQ (reference sequence). The CDR3 sequence is 13 residues long. CDR3 region: CASSSGQNTEAFF. The CDR3 bases are TGTGCTAGCAGCTCGGGACAGAACACTGAAGCTTTCTTT.

The V call is TRBV5-8, the J call TRBJ2-7, with 7 bases matching TRBD1. CDR3 length: 14 amino acids. The germline CDR1 and CDR2 sequences are SGHTS and YDEGEE. Trimming at V came to 0 bases and at J to 0 bases, leaving 0 bases not matched to a gene. The CDR3: CASSLGDSSYEQYF. DNA of the CDR3: TGTGCCAGCAGCTTGGGGGACAGCTCCTACGAGCAGTACTTC.

The chain uses TRBV6-5 and TRBJ1-1; 8 bases are a match to TRBD1. Per the germline V gene, CDR1 is MNHEY and CDR2 is SVGAGI. V lost 6 bases and J lost 4; bases outside the gene matches: 10. This CDR3 has 15 residues. CDR3 DNA: TGTGCCAGCAGCCCCGGGACAGGCGTTGGCACTGAAGCTTTCTTT. It translates to CASSPGTGVGTEAFF.

The gene calls are TRBV2 and TRBJ1-4, with D uncertain. The CDR3 sequence is 16 residues long. Germline CDR1 is SNHLY and CDR2 is FYNNEI. V was pared by 6 bases and J by 0 bases, with 14 bases between. Written as DNA, the CDR3 is TGTGCCAGCAGCAAAGAGGCTCCCGCAACTAATGAAAAACTGTTTTTT. It specifies CASSKEAPATNEKLFF.

The CDR3 bases are TGTGCCATCAGTGAGTGGGGGTCTAGCGGGGGTCCTAGCTCCTACAATGAGCAGTTCTTC. It specifies CAISEWGSSGGPSSYNEQFF. The chain carries TRBV10-3 and TRBJ2-1, with 10 bases lining up with TRBD2. The CDR3 has 20 amino acids. V was pared by 1 base and J by 0 bases, with 12 bases of the junction left unmatched. Germline V gene sequence: CDR1 ENHRY, CDR2 SYGVKD.

The chain has TRBV6-5 and TRBJ1-3; D perhaps matches TRBD1 (6 bases). From germline, CDR1 is MNHEY and CDR2 SVGAGI. V lost 6 bases, J lost 4 bases, and 13 bases lay in between. The CDR3 is 14 residues long. The CDR3 sequence is CASRSGAGGNTIYF. CDR3 DNA sequence: TGTGCCAGCAGGTCAGGGGCAGGAGGAAACACCATATATTTT.

The chain recombines TRBV10-3 with TRBJ2-2, with TRBD2 matching over 7 bases. Germline V gene lookup returns CDR1 ENHRY and CDR2 SYGVKD. This CDR3 has 14 residues. Trimming took 8 bases from V and 1 from J; bases not matched to a gene: 4. The CDR3 reads CAIGGGLNTGELFF. DNA for the CDR3: TGTGCCATCGGGGGGGGTTTGAACACCGGGGAGCTGTTTTTT.

Details on this clone: A much larger clone differs by one base, so this may be a read error. Additional DNA sequences in this sample encode the identical CDR3. The rearrangement uses TRBV2 and TRBJ1-6, with D perhaps matching TRBD1 (6 bases). Germline V gene data show CDR1 as SNHLY and CDR2 as FYNNEI. The CDR3 is made up of 13 amino acids. The CDR3 coding sequence is TGCGCCTCCCGACAGGATTACGGTTCACCCCTCCACTTT. Translating gives CASRQDYGSPLHF.

The chain employs TRBV30 and TRBJ1-3, with D perhaps TRBD1 (5 bases). Germline-derived CDR1 and CDR2 are GTSNPN and SVGIG (reference sequence). V gave up 2 bases and J gave up 5 bases, with 13 bases separating them. The CDR3 is 14 amino acids. CDR3 amino acids: CAWSQGDRRNTIYF. The CDR3 nucleotides read TGTGCCTGGAGTCAAGGGGATCGCAGAAACACCATATATTTT.

The chain employs TRBV7-9 and TRBJ1-1, with D unclear. This CDR3 is built from 13 residues. Trimming left V 1 base short and J 6 bases short, with 9 bases between. Germline CDR1 SEHNR, CDR2 FQNEAQ (reference sequence). CDR3 nucleotide sequence: TGTGCCAGCAGCTTAGGCGGCAGATCTGAAGCTTTCTTT. Its translation: CASSLGGRSEAFF. Looking up the rest from reference TRBV7-9 and TRBJ1-1 gives the full variable domain: DTGVSQNPRHKITKRGQNVTFRCDPISEHNRLYWYRQTLGQGPEFLTYFQNEAQLEKSRLLSDRFSAERPKGSFSTLEIQRTEQGDSAMYLCASSLGGRSEAFFGQGTRLTVV.

The chain recombines TRBV6-4 with TRBJ1-1, with 7 bases matching TRBD1. This CDR3 is built from 14 residues. V lost 6 bases and J lost 1; bases outside the gene matches: 5. The germline gives CDR1 MRHNA, CDR2 SNTAGT. CDR3 DNA sequence: TGTGCCAGCAGGACGAGACAGGGGAACACTGAAGCTTTCTTT. Translating it yields CASRTRQGNTEAFF.

The V gene is TRBV4-2, the J gene TRBJ2-3, with 7 bases aligning to TRBD1. The V gene end was trimmed by 2 bases and the J gene end by 4 bases; junction bases not matched to a gene: 9. The germline gives CDR1 LGHNA, CDR2 YNFKEQ. The CDR3 runs 16 residues. CDR3 protein: CASSQRRGQGADTQYF. CDR3 sequence (DNA): TGTGCCAGCAGCCAAAGAAGGGGGCAGGGAGCAGATACGCAGTATTTT.

This chain links TRBV6-2 or TRBV6-3 with TRBJ1-5; D not certain. This CDR3 is built from 14 residues. CDR1 is MNHEY and CDR2 is SVGEGT in the germline V gene. The germline V and J ends were trimmed by 2 bases and 5 bases, with 10 bases remaining between them. The CDR3 DNA reads as TGTGCCAGCAGTTACCCTGGCCGGGATCAGCCCCAGCATTTT. Translated, it gives CASSYPGRDQPQHF.

The chain recombines TRBV6-1 with TRBJ1-2, with TRBD1 matching 7 bases. Germline V gene lookup returns CDR1 MNHNS and CDR2 SASEGT. The CDR3 runs 16 residues. The V gene end was trimmed by 1 base and the J gene end by 4 bases; junction bases not matched to a gene: 9. The CDR3 reads CASSEESRTGTYGYTF. The CDR3 coding sequence is TGTGCCAGCAGTGAAGAGAGTAGGACAGGAACCTATGGCTACACCTTC.

This clone occurred a few times. This chain links TRBV6-5 with TRBJ1-2; 8 bases align to TRBD1. The CDR3 totals 14 residues. With 6 bases clipped from V and 8 bases from J, the junction kept 11 bases outside the gene matches. Germline V lookup: CDR1 MNHEY, CDR2 SVGAGI. CDR3 sequence reads: CASRFQGAGIGYTF. The CDR3 nucleotides read TGTGCCAGCAGATTCCAGGGGGCAGGTATCGGCTACACCTTC.

This chain uses TRBV19 with TRBJ1-4; a weak D match, TRBD1 (5 bases). Trimming removed 3 bases at V and 3 bases at J, with 11 bases between. Germline CDR1 LNHDA, CDR2 SQIVND (reference sequence). The CDR3 length is 15 residues. For the CDR3, the DNA is TGTGCCAGTAGTATGGGGGGGACTTCTAATGAAAAACTGTTTTTT. This gives the protein CASSMGGTSNEKLFF.

With respect to this clone: Distinct nucleotide sequences in the sample also encode this CDR3. CDR3 DNA sequence: TGCAGTGCTAGCGGGGACACTGAAGCTTTCTTT. It is translated as CSASGDTEAFF. J is TRBJ1-1 and V is TRBV20-1; D is uncertain. The CDR3 loop spans 11 amino acids. The germline gives CDR1 DFQATT, CDR2 SNEGSKA (reference sequence). V lost 3 bases and J 3 bases, leaving 5 bases between the germline ends.

This clone was counted a few times. CDR3 DNA: TGCGCCAGCAGCTTGGCTGGGGGCCCCAGCTCCTACGAGCAGTACTTC. This gives the protein CASSLAGGPSSYEQYF. The chain uses TRBV5-1 and TRBJ2-7, with a weak D call TRBD1 (6 bases). V was trimmed by 0 bases and J by 0 bases, leaving 13 bases between them. CDR1 and CDR2 (germline): SGHRS, YFSETQ. The CDR3 covers 16 residues.

This clone was seen a handful of times. The chain has TRBV5-4 and TRBJ2-3; 11 bases match TRBD2. V was pared by 1 base and J by 6 bases, with 7 bases of the junction left unmatched. Germline V gives CDR1 SGHNT, CDR2 YYREEE (reference sequence). The CDR3 runs to 16 residues. CDR3 in amino acids: CASSLRLAGGVDTQYF. CDR3 coding DNA: TGTGCCAGCAGCTTGCGTCTAGCGGGGGGAGTGGATACGCAGTATTTT.

The chain employs TRBV24-1 and TRBJ2-1; D remains ambiguous. The CDR3 runs 14 residues. Germline V gene lookup returns CDR1 KGHDR and CDR2 SFDVKD. V was trimmed by 3 bases and J by 6 bases, leaving 11 bases between them. CDR3 sequence reads: CATSDVIASNEQFF. The CDR3, as DNA: TGTGCCACCAGTGATGTCATAGCTTCCAATGAGCAGTTCTTC.

The chain is built from TRBV25-1 and TRBJ2-6; TRBD1 might be the D (6 bases). CDR1 is MGHDK, CDR2 SYGVNS, per germline. Trimming took off 5 bases at V and 0 bases at J, with 17 bases between the two ends. The CDR3 consists of 18 residues. This chain's CDR3 is CASSSIMDSTSGANVLTF. CDR3 coding DNA: TGTGCCAGCAGTTCTATAATGGACAGCACCTCTGGGGCCAACGTCCTGACTTTC.

V and J are TRBV12-5 and TRBJ2-3; 10 positions agree with TRBD2. The CDR3 has 15 residues. With V trimmed by 1 base and J by 6 bases, 4 bases remained unmatched. Germline V gene lookup returns CDR1 LGHNT and CDR2 FRNRAP. In DNA, the CDR3 is TGTGCTAGTGGTTTGGGGACTAGCGGTTGGGATACGCAGTATTTT. Its translation is CASGLGTSGWDTQYF.

This clone occurred a few times. This CDR3 reads CASSFGLAGAGETQYF. CDR3 nucleotide sequence: TGTGCCAGCAGCTTTGGACTAGCGGGGGCAGGAGAGACCCAGTACTTC. The rearrangement joins TRBV7-9 to TRBJ2-5, with TRBD2 matching over 13 bases. Per germline, CDR1 SEHNR and CDR2 FQNEAQ (reference sequence). CDR3 length equals 16 residues. V dropped 3 bases and J dropped 4; count of bases not matched to a gene: 5.

The chain uses TRBV2 and TRBJ2-1, with D tentatively TRBD2 (5 bases). Looked up from germline, CDR1 is SNHLY and CDR2 is FYNNEI. V was cut by 4 bases and J by 10 bases, with 14 bases left in between. The CDR3 consists of 13 residues. CDR3 in amino acids: CASSVGSAAEQFF. DNA for the CDR3: TGTGCCAGCAGTGTGGGTAGCGCAGCGGAGCAGTTCTTC.